These 20 T cell receptor beta chains were all obtained from the same sample, sequenced in a study of blood T cells in healthy people across ages. A second roughly 6 to 11 cycle PCR used barcoded and J-beta primers. One entry per CDR3 protein results from TCRdb running MiXCR on the 5' RACE reads. The data show 1.8 million or so distinct CDR3 sequences, 39% seen once. The sequencing input was blood. Every receptor here comes from a human donor in good health.

CDR3 nucleotide sequence: TGTGCCAGCAGTATGGACAGGGGAAGGTATACGCAGTATTTT. Translation: CASSMDRGRYTQYF. The V and J genes are TRBV28 and TRBJ2-3; 9 bases align to TRBD1. Unmatched junction bases numbered 7, after V lost 5 bases and J lost 7 bases. Looked up from germline, CDR1 is MDHEN and CDR2 is SYDVKM. The CDR3 is made up of 14 amino acids.

The chain uses TRBV3-1 and TRBJ1-2, with a possible D match to TRBD1 (6 bases). This CDR3 region has 16 residues. Germline CDR1 reads LGHDT; CDR2 reads YNNKEL (reference sequence). Between the trimmed V and J ends, which lost 0 bases and 1 base, there was a span of 12 bases. CDR3 loop: CASSQDLGQINYGYTF. The CDR3 nucleotides read TGTGCCAGCAGCCAAGATCTTGGACAGATTAACTATGGCTACACCTTC. The complete variable domain, with remaining parts taken from reference TRBV3-1 and TRBJ1-2, reads DTAVSQTPKYLVTQMGNDKSIKCEQNLGHDTMYWYKQDSKKFLKIMFSYNNKELIINETVPNRFSPKSPDKAHLNLHINSLELGDSAVYFCASSQDLGQINYGYTFGSGTRLTVV.

In its sample, this clonotype was seen a few times. This chain connects TRBV20-1 to TRBJ2-1; 8 bases fit TRBD2. V lost 1 base and J lost 10; bases outside the gene matches: 6. CDR1 and CDR2 from the germline V gene are DFQATT and SNEGSKA (reference sequence). This CDR3 spans 13 amino acids. CDR3 sequence (DNA): TGCAGTGCTAGAGTAGCGGGGAGGGGAGAGCAGTTCTTC. Translation gives CSARVAGRGEQFF.

The chain uses TRBV6-4 and TRBJ1-1; 8 positions agree with TRBD1. CDR1 MRHNA and CDR2 SNTAGT come from the germline V gene. V lost 4 bases to trimming and J lost 7 bases; unmatched junction nucleotides: 8. This CDR3 has 14 residues. CDR3: CASSADRAGSEAFF. The CDR3 nucleotides are TGTGCCAGCAGTGCGGACAGGGCGGGAAGTGAAGCTTTCTTT.

Comments on this clonotype: The junction differs from germline at one of its ends, possibly a read error. The rearrangement links TRBV3-1 to TRBJ2-5, with D tentatively TRBD2 (5 bases). CDR1 and CDR2 from the germline V gene are LGHDT and YNNKEL (reference sequence). This CDR3 contains 14 residues. DNA of the CDR3: TGTGCCAGGAGCCTCCTTGGACTGAAAGAGACCCAGTACTTC. It encodes CARSLLGLKETQYF.

This clonotype has only a few counts. CDR3 amino acids: CASSAPGTNNEQFF. The CDR3 bases are TGTGCCAGCAGCGCCCCCGGGACCAACAATGAGCAGTTCTTC. The V gene is TRBV7-3, the J gene TRBJ2-1; D may be TRBD1 or TRBD2 (5 bases each). The CDR3 loop spans 14 amino acids. V was trimmed by 5 bases and J by 5 bases, leaving 13 bases between them. Germline CDR1 and CDR2: SGHTA and FQGTGA.

V gene TRBV7-8 combines with J gene TRBJ2-1; 8 positions agree with TRBD1. CDR1 SGHVS and CDR2 FQNEAQ come from the germline V gene. V shed 4 bases and J 6 bases; nucleotides not matched to a gene: 5. There are 14 residues in the CDR3. CDR3 bases: TGTGCCAGCAGCTCCATCAGGGGGCCCAATGAGCAGTTCTTC. Its protein is CASSSIRGPNEQFF.

This clonotype was seen a few times. The chain links TRBV6-5 to TRBJ2-1; D call uncertain. V lost 7 bases and J 8 bases, leaving 9 bases between the germline ends. CDR1 and CDR2 (germline): MNHEY, SVGAGI. CDR3 length equals 11 residues. The CDR3 sequence: CASTDGDEQFF. The CDR3 region has the DNA TGTGCCAGCACCGACGGAGATGAGCAGTTCTTC.

Only a few counts were recorded for this clonotype. The gene calls are TRBV27 and TRBJ2-5, with unresolved D. Germline V gene lookup returns CDR1 MNHEY and CDR2 SMNVEV (reference sequence). The CDR3 runs 15 residues. V dropped 2 bases and J dropped 3 bases, with 13 bases sitting between them. CDR3 DNA sequence: TGTGCCAGCAGTTTAGTGGGCGCTGGCAAAGAGACCCAGTACTTC. It encodes CASSLVGAGKETQYF.

The rearrangement uses TRBV5-1 and TRBJ2-1; TRBD2 might be the D (6 bases). The CDR3 covers 11 residues. Per the germline V gene, CDR1 is SGHRS and CDR2 is YFSETQ. V lost 4 bases and J 15 bases, leaving 14 bases between the germline ends. The CDR3 DNA reads as TGCGCCAGCAGCCTGGGGGACTCCCCGTTCTTC. Translated: CASSLGDSPFF.

V usage is TRBV27 and J usage is TRBJ2-5; 10 bases match TRBD2. The CDR3 length is 16 residues. V lost 6 bases to trimming and J lost 4 bases; unmatched junction nucleotides: 11. CDR1 and CDR2 from the germline V gene are MNHEY and SMNVEV (reference sequence). The CDR3 DNA sequence: TGTGCCAGCAGGCGATCTAGCGGGAGTTTTGGAGAGACCCAGTACTTC. Its translation: CASRRSSGSFGETQYF.

The rearrangement joins TRBV28 to TRBJ1-1, with D tentatively TRBD1 (5 bases). Trimming removed 4 bases at V and 3 bases at J, with 24 bases between. The CDR3 loop spans 18 amino acids. Germline values: CDR1 MDHEN, CDR2 SYDVKM. The CDR3, as DNA: TGTGCCAGCAGTTCCGTCGGCCCGGGACTCCAGGGTGACACTGAAGCTTTCTTT. This translates into CASSSVGPGLQGDTEAFF.

The chain couples TRBV7-2 to TRBJ1-1, with D perhaps matching TRBD1 (6 bases). V was trimmed by 3 bases and J by 5 bases, leaving 13 bases between them. The CDR3 is made up of 14 amino acids. The germline V gene has CDR1 SGHTA and CDR2 FQGNSA. CDR3 coding DNA: TGTGCCAGCAGCTTCTTCCAGGGGAGAACTGAAGCTTTCTTT. Its protein product is CASSFFQGRTEAFF.

This clonotype was counted at least ten times. The chain uses TRBV9 and TRBJ1-5; D is perhaps TRBD1 (5 bases). CDR3 length equals 14 residues. Germline V gene sequence: CDR1 SGDLS, CDR2 YYNGEE. Deletions cut 0 bases from V and 3 bases from J, with 7 bases between. The CDR3 protein is CASSVGQYNQPQHF. DNA for the CDR3: TGTGCCAGCAGCGTAGGACAGTACAATCAGCCCCAGCATTTT.

This clonotype was detected only once. The chain carries TRBV9 and TRBJ2-7; 15 bases line up with TRBD2. Trimming cost V 4 bases and J 0 bases; bases outside gene matches: 5. CDR3 length equals 17 residues. Per germline, CDR1 SGDLS and CDR2 YYNGEE. The CDR3 coding sequence is TGTGCCAGCAGCAGGGGACTAGCGGGGGGCCCCTCCTACGAGCAGTACTTC. The encoded protein is CASSRGLAGGPSYEQYF.

This sequence joins TRBV20-1 and TRBJ2-5; 7 nucleotides agree with TRBD2. The CDR3 sequence is 14 residues long. Trimming at V came to 6 bases and at J to 5 bases, leaving 12 bases not matched to a gene. Looked up from germline, CDR1 is DFQATT and CDR2 is SNEGSKA (reference sequence). CDR3 nucleotide sequence: TGCAGTGCGGCAAGTTACGGGGGGTGGGAGACCCAGTACTTC. Protein sequence: CSAASYGGWETQYF.

This clonotype was recorded a few times. The rearrangement uses TRBV12-5 and TRBJ2-3; no clear D. Deletions cut 5 bases from V and 8 bases from J, with 14 bases between. The CDR3 is 13 amino acids. CDR1 and CDR2 (germline): LGHNT, FRNRAP. CDR3 loop: CASGPPASGTQYF. The CDR3 DNA reads as TGTGCTAGTGGTCCTCCGGCAAGTGGTACGCAGTATTTT.

This clonotype turned up a few times. The chain combines TRBV7-2 with TRBJ2-6, with unresolved D. In germline, CDR1 is SGHTA, CDR2 FQGNSA. CDR3 length: 16 residues. V dropped 5 bases and J dropped 4 bases, with 15 bases sitting between them. This CDR3 reads CASSLRRHSGANVLTF. Written as DNA, the CDR3 is TGTGCCAGCAGCCTCCGAAGACACTCCGGGGCCAACGTCCTGACTTTC.

This chain connects TRBV29-1 to TRBJ2-1; perhaps TRBD2 as D (6 bases). The CDR3 extends over 12 amino acids. Germline CDR1 and CDR2: SQVTM and ANQGSEA. Written as DNA, the CDR3 is TGCAGTGTGCAGGGACTGTACAATGAGCAGTTCTTC. It specifies CSVQGLYNEQFF.

This clonotype was seen a few times. The CDR3 region is CASSEVVSTDTQYF. The DNA for the CDR3 is TGTGCCAGCAGTGAAGTCGTTAGCACAGATACGCAGTATTTT. V usage is TRBV2 and J usage is TRBJ2-3, with D unresolved. Germline V gene lookup returns CDR1 SNHLY and CDR2 FYNNEI. The CDR3 runs 14 residues. V was pared by 1 base and J by 0 bases, with 5 bases between.